This T cell receptor beta chain was found in a study of cytomegalovirus exposure and HLA in healthy donors. Notes on the study in general: Productive status was seen about 90% or about 30% of the time for most TCR beta V segments in an earlier analysis.

This clone occurred a few times. The antigen remains unidentified. The study ran its PCR with 60 Vbeta and 13 Jbeta primers. The repertoire was sequenced with immunoSEQ multiplex PCR; TCRdb's copy has only in-frame clones and lacks some. The repertoire holds roughly 120,000 clones, with 55% to 75% as singletons. Sequenced: PBMCs. The sequence was collected from a woman aged 40 to 50 in good health and CMV-seropositive.

CDR3 coding DNA: TGTGCCAGCTCACCAAGAGGGAACTATGGCTACACCTTC. Protein product: CASSPRGNYGYTF. V is TRBV18 and J is TRBJ1-2; no definite D call. Germline values: CDR1 KGHSH, CDR2 LQKENI. This CDR3 spans 13 amino acids. Between the trimmed V and J ends, which lost 2 bases and 2 bases, there was a span of 6 bases.